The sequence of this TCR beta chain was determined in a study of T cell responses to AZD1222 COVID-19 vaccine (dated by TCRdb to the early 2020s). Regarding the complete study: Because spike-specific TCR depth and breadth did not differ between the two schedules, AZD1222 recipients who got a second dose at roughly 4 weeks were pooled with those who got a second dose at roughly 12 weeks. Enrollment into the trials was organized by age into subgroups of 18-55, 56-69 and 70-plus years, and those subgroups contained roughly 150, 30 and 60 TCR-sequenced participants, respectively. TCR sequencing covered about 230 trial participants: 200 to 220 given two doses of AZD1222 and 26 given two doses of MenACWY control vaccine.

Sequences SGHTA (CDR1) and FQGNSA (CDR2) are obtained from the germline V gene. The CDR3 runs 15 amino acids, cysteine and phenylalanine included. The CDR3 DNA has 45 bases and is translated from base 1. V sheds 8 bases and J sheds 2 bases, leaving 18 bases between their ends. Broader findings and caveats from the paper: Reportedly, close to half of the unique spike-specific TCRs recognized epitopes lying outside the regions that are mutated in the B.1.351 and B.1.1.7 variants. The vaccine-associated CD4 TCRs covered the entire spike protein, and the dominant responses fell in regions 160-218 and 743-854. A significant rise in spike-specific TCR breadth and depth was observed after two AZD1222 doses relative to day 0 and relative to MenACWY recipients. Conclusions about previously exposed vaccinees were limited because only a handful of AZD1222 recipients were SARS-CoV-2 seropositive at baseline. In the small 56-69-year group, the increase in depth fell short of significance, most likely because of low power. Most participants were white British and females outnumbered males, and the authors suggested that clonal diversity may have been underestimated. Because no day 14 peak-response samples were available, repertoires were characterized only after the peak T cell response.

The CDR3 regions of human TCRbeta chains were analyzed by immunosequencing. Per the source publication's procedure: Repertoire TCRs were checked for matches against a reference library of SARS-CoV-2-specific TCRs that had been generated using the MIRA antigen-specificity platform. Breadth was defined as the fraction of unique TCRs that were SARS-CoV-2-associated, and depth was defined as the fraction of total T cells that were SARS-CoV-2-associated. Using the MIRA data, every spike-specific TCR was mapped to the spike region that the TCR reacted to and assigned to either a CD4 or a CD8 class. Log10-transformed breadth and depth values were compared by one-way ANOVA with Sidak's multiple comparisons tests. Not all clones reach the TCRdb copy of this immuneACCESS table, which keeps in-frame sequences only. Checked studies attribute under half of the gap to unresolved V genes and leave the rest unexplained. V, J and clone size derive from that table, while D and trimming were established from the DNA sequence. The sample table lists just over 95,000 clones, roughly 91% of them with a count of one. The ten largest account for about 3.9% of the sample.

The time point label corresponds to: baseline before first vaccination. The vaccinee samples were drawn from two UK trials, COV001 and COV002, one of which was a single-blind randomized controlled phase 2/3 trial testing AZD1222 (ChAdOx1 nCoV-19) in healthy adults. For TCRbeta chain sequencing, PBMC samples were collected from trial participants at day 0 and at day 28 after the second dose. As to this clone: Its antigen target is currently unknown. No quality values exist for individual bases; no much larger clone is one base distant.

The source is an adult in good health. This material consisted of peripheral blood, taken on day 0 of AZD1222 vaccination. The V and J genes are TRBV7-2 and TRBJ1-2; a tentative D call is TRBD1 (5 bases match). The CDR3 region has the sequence CASGLGASKNYGYTF. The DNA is TGTGCCAGCGGCCTCGGGGCGTCGAAGAACTATGGCTACACCTTC.